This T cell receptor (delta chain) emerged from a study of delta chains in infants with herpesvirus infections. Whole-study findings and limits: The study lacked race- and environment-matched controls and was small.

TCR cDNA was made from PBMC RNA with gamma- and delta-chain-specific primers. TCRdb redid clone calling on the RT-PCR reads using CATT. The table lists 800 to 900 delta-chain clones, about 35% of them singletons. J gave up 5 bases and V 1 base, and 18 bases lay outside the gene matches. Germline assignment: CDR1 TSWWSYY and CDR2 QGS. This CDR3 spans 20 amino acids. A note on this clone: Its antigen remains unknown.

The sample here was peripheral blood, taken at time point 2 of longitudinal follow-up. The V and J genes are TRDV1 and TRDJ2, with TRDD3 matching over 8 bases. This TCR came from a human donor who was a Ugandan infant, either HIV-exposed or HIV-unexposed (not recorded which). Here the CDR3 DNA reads TGTGCTCTTGGGGAACAGTTTTTTCTGCTCCGGGGGGATATAACAGCACAACTCTTCTTT. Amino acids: CALGEQFFLLRGDITAQLFF.